Reported below is one T cell receptor (beta chain). At one end the junction does not follow the germline gene, possibly because of a read error. CDR1 MGHRA and CDR2 YSYEKL come from the germline V gene. CDR3 length: 18 amino acids. The data belong to a study of OX40 agonist ivuxolimab in advanced cancers. The repertoire was sequenced with immunoSEQ multiplex PCR; TCRdb's copy has only in-frame clones and lacks some. Of 65,000 or so clones in the sample, 88% are singletons; the top ten hold roughly 5.1%. The specimen comprised CD4+ or CD8+ T cells sorted from blood, sampled in a trial of the OX40 agonist ivuxolimab. V usage is TRBV4-1 and J usage is TRBJ2-3; a weak D match, TRBD2 (6 bases). The sequence came from an adult with an advanced solid tumor such as melanoma, head and neck, liver or kidney cancer. CDR3: CASNQDKEGQMGADTQYF. Written as DNA, the CDR3 is TGCGCCAGCAACCAAGATAAGGAGGGCCAAATGGGGGCAGATACGCAGTATTTT.